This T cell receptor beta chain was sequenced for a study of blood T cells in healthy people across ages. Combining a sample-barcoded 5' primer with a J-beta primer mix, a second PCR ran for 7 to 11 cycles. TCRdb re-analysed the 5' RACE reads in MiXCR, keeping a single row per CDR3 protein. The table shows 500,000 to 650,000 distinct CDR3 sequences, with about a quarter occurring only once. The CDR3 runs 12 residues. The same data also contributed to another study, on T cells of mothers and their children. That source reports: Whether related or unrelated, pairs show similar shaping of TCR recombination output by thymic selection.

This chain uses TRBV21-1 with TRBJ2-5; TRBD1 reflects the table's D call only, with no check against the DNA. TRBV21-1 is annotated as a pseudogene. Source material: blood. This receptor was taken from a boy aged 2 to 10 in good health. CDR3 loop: CASSRRQGVGFF. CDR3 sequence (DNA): TGTGCCAGCAGCAGGAGACAGGGGGTAGGGTTCTTC.